Below, one T cell receptor (beta chain) is given with its context. The data were obtained in a study of spatial heterogeneity in lung cancer. The time point was: blood at routine non-recurrence follow-up after resection. TCRdb re-called the 5' RACE reads through MiXCR, storing one row per CDR3 protein. The sample gives 45,000 to 55,000 distinct CDR3 sequences, approximately 10% of which show up once; roughly a third is in the top ten. J was trimmed by 4 bases and V by 7 bases; bases with no gene match: 7. The CDR3 extends over 14 amino acids. Looked up from germline, CDR1 is MNHNS and CDR2 is SASEGT. The rearrangement joins TRBV6-1 to TRBJ2-3; the match to TRBD1 covers 8 bases. The source was PBMCs, collected at follow-up. The sequence derives from a male donor with early-stage non-small cell lung cancer. This CDR3 is CASTRDRGADTQYF. CDR3 DNA sequence: TGTGCCAGCACTAGAGACAGGGGTGCAGATACGCAGTATTTT.